The clone carrying this T cell receptor beta chain came up many times. This sample was taken from a study of human T cells and chemical hapten exposure. This CDR3 is 17 amino acids long. V lost 0 bases and J lost 4, with 16 bases in between. Germline CDR1 LGHNA, CDR2 YSLEER. A single record per CDR3 protein comes from TCRdb applying MiXCR to the RACE reads. The sample lists about 250,000 distinct CDR3 sequences; around 7% were seen once. Time point of the sample: pre-sensitization, week 0. Treatment noted: therapeutic diphenylcyclopropenone sensitization with weekly scalp DPC. The specimen comprised whole blood, sampled in connection with sensitization to the hapten diphenylcyclopropenone (DPC). The receptor was derived from a man aged 18 to 29 with alopecia areata. Some clones in this sample may be carry-over from other donors' samples. The V and J genes are TRBV4-3 and TRBJ2-1, with D possibly matching TRBD2 (5 bases). For the CDR3, the DNA is TGCGCCAGCAGCCAAGATCACGGCCGGACTCTGTACAATGAGCAGTTCTTC. This encodes CASSQDHGRTLYNEQFF.